A single sample is the source of the 8 T cell receptor beta chains below, sequenced in a study of CD8+ T cells in alopecia areata (dated by TCRdb to the late 2010s). The library was produced with the immunoSEQ multiplex PCR assay. For TCR sequencing, RNA was extracted from every sample and reverse transcribed into cDNA to serve as template. The table was pulled from immuneACCESS by TCRdb, which kept in-frame rearrangements only. Such tables lose some clones; where checked, under half of the loss comes from unresolved V genes, and the rest has no known cause. The sample table records roughly 100,000 clones; roughly two fifths of these occur just once. The top ten clones comprise roughly 18% of the sample. Explained via the paper, the time point label denotes: less than 25 weeks on oral tofacitinib. The treatment or condition label here, explained by the study, means: oral pan-JAK inhibitor, 5-10 mg twice daily.

Specimen: CD8+ T cells sorted from blood, collected at week 24, from a patient treated with tofacitinib. These receptors were collected from a human donor with alopecia areata.

V and J are TRBV7-9 and TRBJ2-7; perhaps D is TRBD1 or TRBD2 (5 bases each). Germline CDR1 and CDR2: SEHNR and FQNEAQ (reference sequence). V lost 1 base and J 1 base, leaving 23 bases between the germline ends. The CDR3 totals 19 residues. Written as DNA, the CDR3 is TGTGCCAGCAGCTTAGAGAGGCCCGGGACCCACGAAGGGTCCTACGAGCAGTACTTC. It encodes CASSLERPGTHEGSYEQYF.

The rearrangement links TRBV9 to TRBJ2-1; 13 nucleotides agree with TRBD2. Germline-derived CDR1 and CDR2 are SGDLS and YYNGEE. The CDR3 is 15 residues long. V lost 0 bases to trimming and J lost 7 bases; unmatched junction nucleotides: 1. Here the CDR3 reads CASSVELAGGNEQFF. The CDR3 DNA reads TGTGCCAGCAGCGTAGAACTAGCGGGAGGGAATGAGCAGTTCTTC.

With respect to this clone: At one of its ends the junction is not consistent with the germline gene, which may arise from a read error. This rearrangement joins TRBV30 to TRBJ2-7; TRBD2 agrees at 10 bases. The CDR3 runs 12 residues. The germline V gene encodes CDR1 GTSNPN and CDR2 SVGIG (reference sequence). Here the CDR3 reads CAWSDGLADGLF. CDR3 nucleotide sequence: TGTGCCTGGAGTGATGGACTAGCGGACGGGCTCTTC.

The genes are TRBV28 and TRBJ2-7; 7 nucleotides agree with TRBD1. The length of the CDR3 is 15 residues. Germline lookup yields CDR1 MDHEN and CDR2 SYDVKM. V trimming: 5 bases; J trimming: 2 bases; junction bases outside the gene matches: 9. CDR3 region: CASSIRTGITYEQYF. Here the CDR3 DNA reads TGTGCCAGCAGTATCCGGACAGGAATCACCTACGAGCAGTACTTC.

V gene TRBV4-1 combines with J gene TRBJ2-7; 7 bases match TRBD2. CDR1 and CDR2 (germline): MGHRA, YSYEKL. Trimming removed 4 bases from V and 0 bases from J; junction bases left unmatched: 3. This CDR3 has 14 amino acids. The CDR3 reads CASSLREGSYEQYF. CDR3 nucleotides: TGCGCCAGCAGCCTAAGGGAGGGCTCCTACGAGCAGTACTTC.

The gene calls are TRBV6-6 and TRBJ2-1; 9 positions match TRBD2. Losses at the gene ends were 3 bases for V and 4 bases for J; bases not matched to a gene: 1. This CDR3 comprises 14 residues. Per the germline V gene, CDR1 is MNHNY and CDR2 is SVGAGI (reference sequence). CDR3 DNA: TGTGCCAGCAGTTATCTAGCGGGGTACAATGAGCAGTTCTTC. Its protein is CASSYLAGYNEQFF.

This chain uses TRBV27 with TRBJ2-5; possibly TRBD1 for D (6 bases). The V end was cut by 0 bases, the J end by 4 bases, with 9 bases between. Germline loops: CDR1 MNHEY, CDR2 SMNVEV (reference sequence). CDR3 length: 14 residues. The CDR3: CASSLSTGIETQYF. CDR3 nucleotides: TGTGCCAGCAGTTTATCTACAGGGATAGAGACCCAGTACTTC.

This clone was recorded a few times. The rearrangement joins TRBV5-1 to TRBJ2-3; TRBD2 aligns across 13 bases. V trimming: 3 bases; J trimming: 6 bases; junction bases outside the gene matches: 7. The CDR3 consists of 16 residues. CDR1 is SGHRS, CDR2 YFSETQ, per germline. The CDR3 protein is CASSSGLAGPGDTQYF. Written as DNA, the CDR3 is TGCGCCAGCAGCTCGGGACTAGCGGGACCAGGGGATACGCAGTATTTT.